Listed here are 15 T cell receptor beta chains from one sample, sequenced in a study of blood T cell repertoires in COVID-19. Method: immunoSEQ multiplex PCR; TCRdb's copy keeps in-frame clones and lacks some. Altogether approximately 390,000 clones are present, around nine tenths being singletons, with the ten largest covering roughly 9.4%. Specimen: PBMCs or T cells enriched from blood (not recorded which). These receptors were collected from a woman aged 50 to 60 who had recovered from COVID-19.

In the case of this clone: Likely a read error: the CDR3 ends without its conserved phenylalanine or tryptophan. The limits of the CDR3 on the DNA are not certain, so only TCRdb's listed CDR3 is given. V gene TRBV21-1 combines with J gene TRBJ1-2; TRBD1, the table's D call, was not compared with the DNA. TRBV21-1 is termed a pseudogene. Including both end residues, the CDR3 is 12 amino acids long. CDR3 sequence reads: CASSAAGTGPLV.

This clone was found a few times. CDR3 amino acids: CASRISSYNSPLHF. The CDR3 DNA follows: TGTGCCAGCAGGATTAGCTCCTATAATTCACCCCTCCACTTT. This chain links TRBV27 with TRBJ1-6; D gene uncertain. Trimming stripped 6 bases from V and 0 bases from J, with 6 bases between. Per germline, CDR1 MNHEY and CDR2 SMNVEV (reference sequence). The CDR3 has 14 amino acids.

This chain connects TRBV3-1 (or the pseudogene TRBV3-2) to TRBJ2-4; TRBD2 agrees at 8 bases. The V gene's germline CDR1 is LGHDT and CDR2 YNNKEL (reference sequence). V gave up 1 base and J gave up 0 bases; unmatched junction bases: 11. The CDR3 runs 19 residues. The CDR3 spells CASSQGFLAGTLAKNIQYF. The DNA of the CDR3 is TGTGCCAGCAGCCAAGGTTTCTTAGCGGGAACCCTAGCCAAAAACATTCAGTACTTC.

The chain has TRBV7-3 and TRBJ1-6; D unresolved. The CDR3 extends over 13 amino acids. Trimming stripped 5 bases from V and 9 bases from J, with 11 bases between. Germline CDR1 and CDR2: SGHTA and FQGTGA. DNA for the CDR3: TGTGCCAGCAGCCTGGAGTCCTTTTCACCCCTCCACTTT. This translates into CASSLESFSPLHF. Full variable domain (missing parts from reference TRBV7-3 and TRBJ1-6): GAGVSQTPSNKVTEKGKYVELRCDPISGHTALYWYRQSLGQGPEFLIYFQGTGAADDSGLPNDRFFAVRPEGSVSTLKIQRTERGDSAVYLCASSLESFSPLHFGNGTRLTVT.

The V gene is TRBV5-1, the J gene TRBJ2-3; TRBD2 is a possible D gene (6 bases). The CDR3 runs to 17 residues. V lost 5 bases to trimming and J lost 5 bases, with 24 bases between them. CDR1 SGHRS and CDR2 YFSETQ come from the germline V gene. CDR3 DNA sequence: TGCGCCAGCAGGTTGTGGGGAGTTCGGGTGGAGGGAGATACGCAGTATTTT. This translates into CASRLWGVRVEGDTQYF.

The V gene is TRBV3-1 (or the pseudogene TRBV3-2), the J gene TRBJ2-2, with 8 bases fitting TRBD2. The V and J ends lost 4 bases and 0 bases, in that order; junction bases with no gene match: 4. Germline lookup yields CDR1 LGHDT and CDR2 YNNKEL (reference sequence). This CDR3 spans 16 amino acids. The DNA for the CDR3 is TGTGCCAGCAGCCCTTTGCGGGGGGCGAACACCGGGGAGCTGTTTTTT. Its translation: CASSPLRGANTGELFF.

The rearrangement links TRBV28 to TRBJ2-4, with 7 bases lining up with TRBD2. This CDR3 is built from 15 residues. The V gene's germline CDR1 is MDHEN and CDR2 SYDVKM. The V gene end was trimmed by 4 bases and the J gene end by 10 bases; junction bases not matched to a gene: 13. The CDR3 nucleotides read TGTGCCAGCAGTTCCCCATGGACTAGTTTTCCGATTCAGTACTTC. Its translation is CASSSPWTSFPIQYF. Combining the CDR3 with reference TRBV28 and TRBJ2-4 gives the whole variable domain DVKVTQSSRYLVKRTGEKVFLECVQDMDHENMFWYRQDPGLGLRLIYFSYDVKMKEKGDIPEGYSVSREKKERFSLILESASTNQTSMYLCASSSPWTSFPIQYFGAGTRLSVL.

This clone has more than one count but fewer than ten. V is TRBV7-2 and J is TRBJ1-5; unclear D gene. V gave up 2 bases and J gave up 9 bases, with 14 bases separating them. The CDR3 extends over 14 amino acids. Germline lookup yields CDR1 SGHTA and CDR2 FQGNSA. The CDR3 loop is CASSLIRTDWPQHF. The CDR3 bases are TGTGCCAGCAGCTTAATTCGGACGGACTGGCCCCAGCATTTT.

This clone was counted a single time. The chain is built from TRBV3-1 (or the pseudogene TRBV3-2) and TRBJ1-6; 7 bases fit TRBD1. With 3 bases clipped from V and 0 bases from J, the junction kept 8 bases outside the gene matches. The CDR3 is 18 amino acids. Germline CDR1 LGHDT, CDR2 YNNKEL (reference sequence). CDR3 sequence reads: CASSQQGVLSSYNSPLHF. DNA of the CDR3: TGTGCCAGCAGCCAGCAGGGGGTTTTGAGCTCCTATAATTCACCCCTCCACTTT.

The rearrangement links TRBV15 to TRBJ1-1; 8 positions match TRBD1. Per the germline V gene, CDR1 is LNHNV and CDR2 is YYDKDF (reference sequence). V shed 3 bases, J shed 7 bases, and the junction held 13 bases outside the gene matches. CDR3 length: 16 residues. The CDR3 coding sequence is TGTGCCACCAGCAGCGTCAGCGGACAGGGACCAAATGAAGCTTTCTTT. It specifies CATSSVSGQGPNEAFF.

There are many counts of this clone. The DNA of the CDR3 is TGTGCCAGCAGCTCCCTTACAAGACCAGGGGTTGGCTACACCTTC. Encoded protein: CASSSLTRPGVGYTF. This chain joins TRBV5-5 and TRBJ1-2; a possible D gene is TRBD1 (6 bases). V gave up 3 bases and J gave up 7 bases, with 19 bases separating them. The CDR3 loop spans 15 amino acids. CDR1 and CDR2 (germline): SGHKS, YYEKEE (reference sequence).

J is TRBJ2-7 and V is TRBV30; D is unclear. The CDR3 covers 13 residues. V lost 3 bases and J 4 bases, leaving 13 bases between the germline ends. Germline lookup yields CDR1 GTSNPN and CDR2 SVGIG (reference sequence). The CDR3 protein is CAWRAMRSYEQYF. CDR3 nucleotide sequence: TGTGCCTGGAGAGCTATGCGTTCTTACGAGCAGTACTTC.

The rearrangement joins TRBV3-1 (or the pseudogene TRBV3-2) to TRBJ1-1; D perhaps matches TRBD1 (6 bases). Trimming stripped 2 bases from V and 7 bases from J, with 8 bases between. The CDR3 loop spans 12 amino acids. Germline V gene sequence: CDR1 LGHDT, CDR2 YNNKEL (reference sequence). CDR3 amino acids: CASSQLDSEAFF. CDR3 coding DNA: TGTGCCAGCAGCCAATTGGACAGTGAAGCTTTCTTT.

The rearrangement uses TRBV7-2 and TRBJ1-2; D not certain. Trimming pared 1 base from V and 4 bases from J, leaving 7 bases between. Germline V gene data show CDR1 as SGHTA and CDR2 as FQGNSA. The CDR3 has 13 amino acids. The DNA for the CDR3 is TGTGCCAGCAGCTTAGGAGGCAGCTATGGCTACACCTTC. This encodes CASSLGGSYGYTF. Using reference TRBV7-2 and TRBJ1-2 for the parts outside the CDR3, the full variable domain is GAGVSQSPSNKVTEKGKDVELRCDPISGHTALYWYRQSLGQGLEFLIYFQGNSAPDKSGLPSDRFSAERTGGSVSTLTIQRTQQEDSAVYLCASSLGGSYGYTFGSGTRLTVV.

The genes are TRBV10-2 and TRBJ1-2; the match to TRBD1 covers 8 bases. With V trimmed by 4 bases and J by 11 bases, 6 bases remained unmatched. The CDR3 has 12 residues. Per the germline V gene, CDR1 is WSHSY and CDR2 is SAAADI. In nucleotides, the CDR3 is TGCGCCAGCAGTGGGGACAGGATGAGTTACACCTTC. This codes for CASSGDRMSYTF.